The entry below describes one T cell receptor beta chain. Its specificity is unknown. These data are taken from a study of early stage breast cancer tumors. Study information: Of around 15 invasive breast tumors, twelve were hormone receptor-positive, HER2-negative. Findings and limits, study-wide: Bulk DNA sequencing of unsorted cells missed chain pairing and markers. Enriched TCRB sequences shared across patients were mostly commonly generated sequences.

Some clones are missing from TCRdb's copy, which holds only in-frame ones; the method was immunoSEQ multiplex PCR. The sample lists about 72,000 clones; approximately 79% were seen once. Germline values: CDR1 SGHNT, CDR2 YYREEE (reference sequence). This CDR3 comprises 17 residues. V dropped 4 bases and J dropped 9 bases, with 26 bases sitting between them. The TCR was taken from a person aged 55 to 69 with breast cancer. Source material: blood. The chain is built from TRBV5-4 and TRBJ2-1, with D maybe TRBD2 (7 bases). The CDR3 sequence: CASSQRGTTFGLSEQFF. CDR3 nucleotide sequence: TGTGCCAGCAGCCAAAGGGGGACTACCTTCGGGTTGTCTGAGCAGTTCTTC.